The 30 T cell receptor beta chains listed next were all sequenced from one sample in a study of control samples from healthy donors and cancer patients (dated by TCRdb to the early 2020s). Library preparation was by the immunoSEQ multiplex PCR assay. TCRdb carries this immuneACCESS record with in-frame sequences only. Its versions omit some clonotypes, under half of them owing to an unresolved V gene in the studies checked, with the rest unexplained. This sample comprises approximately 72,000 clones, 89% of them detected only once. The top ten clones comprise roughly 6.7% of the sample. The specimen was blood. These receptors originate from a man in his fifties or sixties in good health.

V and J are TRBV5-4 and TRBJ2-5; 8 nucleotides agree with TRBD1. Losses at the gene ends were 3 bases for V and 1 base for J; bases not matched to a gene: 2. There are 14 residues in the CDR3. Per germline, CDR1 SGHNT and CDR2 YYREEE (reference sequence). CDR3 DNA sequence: TGTGCCAGCAGCTGGGACAGGATCCAAGAGACCCAGTACTTC. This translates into CASSWDRIQETQYF.

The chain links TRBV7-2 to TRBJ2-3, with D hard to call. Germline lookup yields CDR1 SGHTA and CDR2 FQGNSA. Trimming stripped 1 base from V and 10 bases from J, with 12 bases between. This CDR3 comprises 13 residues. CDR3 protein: CASSLGPVAPQYF. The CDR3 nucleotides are TGTGCCAGCAGCTTAGGACCGGTTGCACCGCAGTATTTT.

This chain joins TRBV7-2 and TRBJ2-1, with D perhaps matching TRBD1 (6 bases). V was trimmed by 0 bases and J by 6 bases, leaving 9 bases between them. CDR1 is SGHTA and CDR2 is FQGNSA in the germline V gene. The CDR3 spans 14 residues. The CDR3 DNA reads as TGTGCCAGCAGCTTAGCTCAGGGGCCCAATGAGCAGTTCTTC. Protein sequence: CASSLAQGPNEQFF.

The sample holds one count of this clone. Written as DNA, the CDR3 is TGTGCCAGCAGTTTTGAGGGGGAACAGCCCCAGCATTTT. Its protein product is CASSFEGEQPQHF. The rearrangement joins TRBV6-5 to TRBJ1-5; tentative D call: TRBD1 (6 bases). The length of the CDR3 is 13 residues. V was shortened by 4 bases and J by 7 bases, with 11 bases between the two germline ends. The germline CDR1 and CDR2 sequences are MNHEY and SVGAGI.

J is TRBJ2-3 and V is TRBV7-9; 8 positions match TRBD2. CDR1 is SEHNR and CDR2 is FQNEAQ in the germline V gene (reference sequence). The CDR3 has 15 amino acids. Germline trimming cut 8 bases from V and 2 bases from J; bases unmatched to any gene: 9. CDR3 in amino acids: CASSPSGGPTDTQYF. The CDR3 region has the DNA TGTGCCAGCTCCCCCAGCGGGGGCCCCACAGATACGCAGTATTTT.

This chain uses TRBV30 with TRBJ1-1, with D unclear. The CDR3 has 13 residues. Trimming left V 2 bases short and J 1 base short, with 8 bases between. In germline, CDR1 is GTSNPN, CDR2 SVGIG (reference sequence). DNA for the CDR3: TGTGCCTGGAGTCTAGGCCAGAACACTGAAGCTTTCTTT. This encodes CAWSLGQNTEAFF.

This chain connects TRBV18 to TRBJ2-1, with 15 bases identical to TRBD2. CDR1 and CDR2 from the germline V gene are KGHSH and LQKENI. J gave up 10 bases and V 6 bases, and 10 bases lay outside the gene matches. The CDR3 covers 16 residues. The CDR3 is CASSQGLAGGPWEQFF. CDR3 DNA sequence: TGTGCCAGCTCGCAAGGACTAGCGGGGGGGCCATGGGAGCAGTTCTTC. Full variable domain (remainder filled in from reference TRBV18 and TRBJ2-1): NAGVMQNPRHLVRRRGQEARLRCSPMKGHSHVYWYRQLPEEGLKFMVYLQKENIIDESGMPKERFSAEFPKEGPSILRIQQVVRGDSAAYFCASSQGLAGGPWEQFFGPGTRLTVL.

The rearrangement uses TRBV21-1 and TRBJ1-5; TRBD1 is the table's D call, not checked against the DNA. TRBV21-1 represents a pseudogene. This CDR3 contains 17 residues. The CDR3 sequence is CASSSASGTASNQPQHF. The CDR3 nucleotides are TGTGCCAGCAGCAGCGCCTCCGGGACAGCTAGCAATCAGCCCCAGCATTTT.

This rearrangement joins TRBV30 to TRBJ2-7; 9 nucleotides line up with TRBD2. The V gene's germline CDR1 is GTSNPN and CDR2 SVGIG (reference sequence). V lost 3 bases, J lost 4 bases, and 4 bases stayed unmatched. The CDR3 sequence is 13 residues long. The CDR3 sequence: CAWRAGGSYEQYF. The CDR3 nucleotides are TGTGCCTGGAGAGCGGGGGGTTCTTACGAGCAGTACTTC. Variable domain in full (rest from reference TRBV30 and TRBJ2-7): SQTIHQWPATLVQPVGSPLSLECTVEGTSNPNLYWYRQAAGRGLQLLFYSVGIGQISSEVPQNLSASRPQDRQFILSSKKLLLSDSGFYLCAWRAGGSYEQYFGPGTRLTVT.

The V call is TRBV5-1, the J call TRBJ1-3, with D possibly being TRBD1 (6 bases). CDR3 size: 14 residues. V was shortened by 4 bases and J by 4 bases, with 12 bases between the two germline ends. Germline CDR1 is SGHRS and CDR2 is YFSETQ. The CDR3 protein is CASSRGTTGNTIYF. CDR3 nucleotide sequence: TGCGCCAGCAGCAGGGGGACAACCGGAAACACCATATATTTT. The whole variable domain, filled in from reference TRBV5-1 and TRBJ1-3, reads KAGVTQTPRYLIKTRGQQVTLSCSPISGHRSVSWYQQTPGQGLQFLFEYFSETQRNKGNFPGRFSGRQFSNSRSEMNVSTLELGDSALYLCASSRGTTGNTIYFGEGSWLTVV.

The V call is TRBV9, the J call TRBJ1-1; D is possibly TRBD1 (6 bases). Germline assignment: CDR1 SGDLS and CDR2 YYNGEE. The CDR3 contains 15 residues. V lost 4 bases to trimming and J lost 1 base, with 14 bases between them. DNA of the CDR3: TGTGCCAGCAGCTCTAAGGGGACACCGAACACTGAAGCTTTCTTT. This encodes CASSSKGTPNTEAFF.

CDR3 in DNA: TGTGCCAGCAGCTTCCCGGGGAACTATGGCTACACCTTC. Its translation is CASSFPGNYGYTF. The V gene is TRBV14, the J gene TRBJ1-2; no firm D call. The CDR3 contains 13 residues. The ends were cut back, 5 bases at V and 2 bases at J, with 9 bases in the middle. Germline CDR1 is SGHDN and CDR2 is FVKESK.

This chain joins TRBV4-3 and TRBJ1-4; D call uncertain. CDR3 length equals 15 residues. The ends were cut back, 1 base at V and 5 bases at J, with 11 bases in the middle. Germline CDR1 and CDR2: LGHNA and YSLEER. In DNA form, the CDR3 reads TGCGCCAGCAGCCAAGCTTGGGGTGGGAATGAAAAACTGTTTTTT. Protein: CASSQAWGGNEKLFF.

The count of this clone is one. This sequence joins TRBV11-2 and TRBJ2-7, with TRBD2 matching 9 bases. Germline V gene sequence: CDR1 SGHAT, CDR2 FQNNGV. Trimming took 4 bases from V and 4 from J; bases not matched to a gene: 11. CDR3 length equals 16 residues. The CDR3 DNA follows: TGTGCCAGCAGCTCCCTATCCACTAGCGGGCCATACGAGCAGTACTTC. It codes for CASSSLSTSGPYEQYF.

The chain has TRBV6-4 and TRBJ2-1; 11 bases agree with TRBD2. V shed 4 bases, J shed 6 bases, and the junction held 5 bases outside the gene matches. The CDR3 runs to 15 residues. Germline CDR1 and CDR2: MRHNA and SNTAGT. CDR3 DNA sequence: TGTGCCAGCAGTGTGGGACTAGCGGCGGTCAATGAGCAGTTCTTC. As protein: CASSVGLAAVNEQFF.

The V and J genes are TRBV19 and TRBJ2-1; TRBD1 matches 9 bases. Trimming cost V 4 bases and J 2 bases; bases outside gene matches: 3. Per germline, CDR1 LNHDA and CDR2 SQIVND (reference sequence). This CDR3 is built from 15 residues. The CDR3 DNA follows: TGTGCCAGTAGTAGATGGACAGGGGCCTACAATGAGCAGTTCTTC. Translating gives CASSRWTGAYNEQFF.

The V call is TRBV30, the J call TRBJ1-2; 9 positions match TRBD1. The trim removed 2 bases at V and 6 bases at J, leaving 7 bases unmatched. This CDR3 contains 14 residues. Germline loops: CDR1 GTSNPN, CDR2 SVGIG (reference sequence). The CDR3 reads CAWSSGQGGHGYTF. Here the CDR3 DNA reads TGTGCCTGGAGTTCGGGACAGGGTGGCCATGGCTACACCTTC.

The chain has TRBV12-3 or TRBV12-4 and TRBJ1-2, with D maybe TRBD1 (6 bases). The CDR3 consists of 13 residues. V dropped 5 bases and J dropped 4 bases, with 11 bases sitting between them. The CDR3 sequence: CASSPRGSYGYTF. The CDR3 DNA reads TGTGCCAGCAGTCCCAGGGGTTCCTATGGCTACACCTTC.

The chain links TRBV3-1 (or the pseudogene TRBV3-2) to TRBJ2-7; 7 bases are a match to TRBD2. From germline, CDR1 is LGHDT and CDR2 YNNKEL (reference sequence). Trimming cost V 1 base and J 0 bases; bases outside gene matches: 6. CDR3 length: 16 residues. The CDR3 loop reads CASSQAQLANSYEQYF. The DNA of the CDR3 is TGTGCCAGCAGCCAAGCCCAACTAGCGAACTCCTACGAGCAGTACTTC.

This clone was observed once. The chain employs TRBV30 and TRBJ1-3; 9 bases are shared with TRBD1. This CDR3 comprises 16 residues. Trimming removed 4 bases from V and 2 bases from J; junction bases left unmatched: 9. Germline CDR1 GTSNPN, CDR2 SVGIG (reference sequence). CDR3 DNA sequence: TGTGCCTGGACCACAGGGACAGGGACGGCTGGAAACACCATATATTTT. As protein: CAWTTGTGTAGNTIYF.

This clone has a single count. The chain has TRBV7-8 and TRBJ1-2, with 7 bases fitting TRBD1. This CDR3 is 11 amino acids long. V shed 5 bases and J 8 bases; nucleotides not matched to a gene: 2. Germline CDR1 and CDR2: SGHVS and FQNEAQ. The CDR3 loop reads CASSGGGGYTF. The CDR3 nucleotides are TGTGCCAGCAGCGGAGGGGGCGGCTACACCTTC.

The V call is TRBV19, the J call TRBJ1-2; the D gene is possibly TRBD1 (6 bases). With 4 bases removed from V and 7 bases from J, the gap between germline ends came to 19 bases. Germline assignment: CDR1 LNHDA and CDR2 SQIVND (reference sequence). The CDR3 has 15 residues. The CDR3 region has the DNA TGTGCCAGTAGTAGTTCAACGGGCTTCAGGGGTGGCTACACCTTC. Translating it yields CASSSSTGFRGGYTF.

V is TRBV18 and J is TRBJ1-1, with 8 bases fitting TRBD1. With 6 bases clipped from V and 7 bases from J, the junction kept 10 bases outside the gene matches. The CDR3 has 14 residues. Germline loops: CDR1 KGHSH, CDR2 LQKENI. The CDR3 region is CASSYGTGVNEAFF. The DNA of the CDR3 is TGTGCCAGCTCGTACGGGACAGGCGTTAATGAAGCTTTCTTT.

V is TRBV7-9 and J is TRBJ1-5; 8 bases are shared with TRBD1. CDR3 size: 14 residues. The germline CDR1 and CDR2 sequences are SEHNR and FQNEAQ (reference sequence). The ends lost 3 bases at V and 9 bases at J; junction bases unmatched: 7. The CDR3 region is CASSFGQGGLPQHF. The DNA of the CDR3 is TGTGCCAGCAGCTTCGGACAGGGAGGGCTGCCCCAGCATTTT.

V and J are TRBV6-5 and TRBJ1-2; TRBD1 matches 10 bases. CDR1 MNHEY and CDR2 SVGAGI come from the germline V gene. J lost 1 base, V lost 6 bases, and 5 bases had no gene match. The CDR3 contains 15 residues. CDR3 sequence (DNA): TGTGCCAGCAGGGCGACAGGGGGCGTTAACTATGGCTACACCTTC. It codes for CASRATGGVNYGYTF.

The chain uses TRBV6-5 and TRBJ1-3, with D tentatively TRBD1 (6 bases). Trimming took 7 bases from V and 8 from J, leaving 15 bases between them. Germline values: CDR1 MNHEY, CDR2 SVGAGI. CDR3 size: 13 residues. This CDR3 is CASTRGLRDTIYF. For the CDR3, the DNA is TGTGCCAGCACCAGGGGCCTGAGGGACACCATATATTTT.

CDR3 DNA sequence: TGTGCCAGCAGACCGACGCAGGGAACTAACTATGGCTACACCTTC. It yields the protein CASRPTQGTNYGYTF. The J gene is TRBJ1-2, the V gene TRBV7-9, with D perhaps TRBD1 (5 bases). The germline V and J ends were trimmed by 6 bases and 0 bases, with 14 bases remaining between them. Germline CDR1 and CDR2: SEHNR and FQNEAQ (reference sequence). The CDR3 is 15 residues long.

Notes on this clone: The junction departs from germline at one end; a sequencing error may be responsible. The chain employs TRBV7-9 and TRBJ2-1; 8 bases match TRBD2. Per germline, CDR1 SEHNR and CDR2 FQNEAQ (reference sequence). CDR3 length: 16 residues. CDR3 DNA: TGTGCCAGCAGCTCACTCGGACTAGCCCTCTTTAATGGGCAGTTCTTC. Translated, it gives CASSSLGLALFNGQFF.

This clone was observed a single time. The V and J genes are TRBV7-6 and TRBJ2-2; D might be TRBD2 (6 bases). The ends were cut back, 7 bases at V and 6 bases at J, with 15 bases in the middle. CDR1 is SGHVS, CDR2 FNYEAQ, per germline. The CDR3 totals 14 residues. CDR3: CASKIEGGSGELFF. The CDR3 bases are TGTGCCAGCAAGATTGAGGGAGGATCCGGGGAGCTGTTTTTT.

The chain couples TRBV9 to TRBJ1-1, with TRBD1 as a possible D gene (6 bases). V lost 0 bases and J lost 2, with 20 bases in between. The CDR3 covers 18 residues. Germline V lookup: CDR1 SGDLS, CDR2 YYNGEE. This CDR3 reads CASSVEPQGPLLNTEAFF. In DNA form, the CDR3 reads TGTGCCAGCAGCGTAGAGCCACAGGGACCTCTTTTAAACACTGAAGCTTTCTTT. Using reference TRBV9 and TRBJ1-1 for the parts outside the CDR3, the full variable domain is DSGVTQTPKHLITATGQRVTLRCSPRSGDLSVYWYQQSLDQGLQFLIQYYNGEERAKGNILERFSAQQFPDLHSELNLSSLELGDSALYFCASSVEPQGPLLNTEAFFGQGTRLTVV.